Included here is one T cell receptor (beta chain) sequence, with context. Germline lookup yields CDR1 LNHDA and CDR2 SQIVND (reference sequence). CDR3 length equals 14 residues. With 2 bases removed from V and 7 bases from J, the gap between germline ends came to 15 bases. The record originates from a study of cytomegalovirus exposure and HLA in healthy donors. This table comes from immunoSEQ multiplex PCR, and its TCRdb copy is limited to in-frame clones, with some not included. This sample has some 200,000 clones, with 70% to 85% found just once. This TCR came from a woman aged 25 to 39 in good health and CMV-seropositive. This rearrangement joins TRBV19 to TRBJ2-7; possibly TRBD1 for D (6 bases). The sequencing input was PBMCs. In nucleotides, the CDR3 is TGTGCCAGTAGTATACAGGGGTCCGACCGGGAGCAGTACTTC. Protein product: CASSIQGSDREQYF. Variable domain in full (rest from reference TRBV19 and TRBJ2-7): DGGITQSPKYLFRKEGQNVTLSCEQNLNHDAMYWYRQDPGQGLRLIYYSQIVNDFQKGDIAEGYSVSREKKESFPLTVTSAQKNPTAFYLCASSIQGSDREQYFGPGTRLTVT.